This T cell receptor (beta chain) appears in the sequencing data of a study of cytotoxic CD8 clonotypes in ibrutinib-treated CLL. Produced via immunoSEQ multiplex PCR; TCRdb's table is partial and in-frame only. The sample carries roughly 17,000 clones, about 70% recorded once. Trimming left V 6 bases short and J 10 bases short, with 13 bases between. This CDR3 region has 12 residues. Germline lookup yields CDR1 SGHTA and CDR2 FQGNSA. V usage is TRBV7-2 and J usage is TRBJ2-1, with D perhaps TRBD2 (5 bases). Material: PBMCs, obtained after 12 months of ibrutinib treatment. This clonotype originated in a human donor with chronic lymphocytic leukemia. This CDR3 reads CASSPGKGEQFF. The CDR3 region has the DNA TGTGCCAGCAGTCCGGGGAAAGGGGAGCAGTTCTTC.